What follows are 17 T cell receptor beta chains derived from one specimen sequenced in a study of T cell repertoires in cytomegalovirus infection. Via MiXCR, TCRdb re-called the reads, giving one row per CDR3 protein. The table lists around 130,000 distinct CDR3 sequences, roughly 25% of them singletons. Antigen specificity for these receptors is unknown. What was sequenced was PBMCs, sequenced either directly or after in vitro stimulation (not recorded which). The source of these receptors is a human donor in good health (CMV status not recorded). Some clones in this sample may be carry-over from other donors' samples.

This chain links TRBV12-3 or TRBV12-4 with TRBJ2-5; a weak D match, TRBD2 (6 bases). CDR3 length equals 14 residues. V was shortened by 2 bases and J by 7 bases, with 14 bases between the two germline ends. The CDR3 spells CASSLTRRERTQYF. The CDR3 DNA follows: TGTGCCAGCAGTTTAACTCGTCGGGAGAGGACCCAGTACTTC.

The rearrangement links TRBV7-2 to TRBJ2-3; 7 positions match TRBD2. Per the germline V gene, CDR1 is SGHTA and CDR2 is FQGNSA. This CDR3 region has 14 residues. The junction had 8 bases not matched to a gene; V was cut back by 3 bases and J by 8 bases. The CDR3 is CASSFGEGFGTQYF. CDR3 DNA sequence: TGTGCCAGCAGCTTTGGGGAGGGTTTCGGTACGCAGTATTTT. Filled out from reference TRBV7-2 and TRBJ2-3, the complete variable domain reads GAGVSQSPSNKVTEKGKDVELRCDPISGHTALYWYRQSLGQGLEFLIYFQGNSAPDKSGLPSDRFSAERTGGSVSTLTIQRTQQEDSAVYLCASSFGEGFGTQYFGPGTRLTVL.

There are a few counts of this clonotype. The rearrangement uses TRBV19 and TRBJ2-5, with unresolved D. There are 15 residues in the CDR3. The V and J ends lost 4 bases and 1 base respectively, with 13 bases between them. Germline V lookup: CDR1 LNHDA, CDR2 SQIVND (reference sequence). The DNA for the CDR3 is TGTGCCAGTAGTACCGCTGACAAGACCCAAGAGACCCAGTACTTC. Its translation is CASSTADKTQETQYF.

CDR3 region: CASSLEHAGANVLTF. In DNA form, the CDR3 reads TGTGCCAGCAGCTTAGAGCACGCCGGGGCCAACGTCCTGACTTTC. The rearrangement links TRBV7-2 to TRBJ2-6; no firm D call. Looked up from germline, CDR1 is SGHTA and CDR2 is FQGNSA. There are 15 residues in the CDR3. Trimming shortened V by 1 base and J by 4 bases, and 8 bases separated the two germline ends.

This sequence joins TRBV7-9 and TRBJ1-1; tentative D call: TRBD1 (6 bases). The germline CDR1 and CDR2 sequences are SEHNR and FQNEAQ (reference sequence). Trimming took off 3 bases at V and 8 bases at J, with 10 bases between the two ends. The CDR3 covers 12 residues. The DNA for the CDR3 is TGTGCCAGCAGCTTTCTAACAGGGGAAGCTTTCTTT. Its protein is CASSFLTGEAFF.

CDR3 coding DNA: TGTGCCAGTAGTAGCCTAAGAGGGGATGAGCAGTTCTTC. It translates to CASSSLRGDEQFF. This sequence joins TRBV19 and TRBJ2-1; the D call may be TRBD1 or TRBD2 (5 bases each). The CDR3 covers 13 residues. Germline CDR1 and CDR2: LNHDA and SQIVND (reference sequence). With 4 bases removed from V and 8 bases from J, the gap between germline ends came to 12 bases.

This clonotype was seen a few times. The chain employs TRBV29-1 and TRBJ2-1, with 9 bases fitting TRBD1. Losses at the gene ends were 2 bases for V and 0 bases for J; bases not matched to a gene: 2. Germline V gene sequence: CDR1 SQVTM, CDR2 ANQGSEA. CDR3 length: 15 residues. CDR3 DNA sequence: TGCAGCGTTGAACTGACAGGGGGCTCCTACAATGAGCAGTTCTTC. Its translation: CSVELTGGSYNEQFF.

This clonotype was counted between two and nine times. The chain is built from TRBV4-2 and TRBJ2-2; 9 positions match TRBD2. The CDR3 sequence is 16 residues long. Germline V gene sequence: CDR1 LGHNA, CDR2 YNFKEQ. Trimming at V came to 5 bases and at J to 3 bases, leaving 7 bases not matched to a gene. In DNA, the CDR3 is TGTGCCAGCAGCGTTAAGACTAGCGGATACACCGGGGAGCTGTTTTTT. Its translation is CASSVKTSGYTGELFF.

This clonotype was observed many times. V is TRBV4-1 and J is TRBJ1-1; a possible D gene is TRBD1 (6 bases). CDR3 length: 13 amino acids. Trimming cost V 8 bases and J 7 bases, with 17 bases left between them. Germline CDR1 is MGHRA and CDR2 is YSYEKL. CDR3 protein: CASRREGVGEAFF. CDR3 DNA sequence: TGCGCCAGCCGCCGCGAGGGGGTCGGTGAAGCTTTCTTT.

This clonotype was counted only a few times. The gene calls are TRBV10-3 and TRBJ1-2; TRBD1 might be the D (5 bases). The V end lost 3 bases, the J end lost 1 base, and 18 bases lay between the germline ends. CDR1 is ENHRY, CDR2 SYGVKD, per germline. This CDR3 is 17 amino acids long. CDR3 sequence reads: CAISEGSTVFFNYGYTF. Here the CDR3 DNA reads TGTGCCATCAGTGAAGGGTCGACAGTTTTCTTTAACTATGGCTACACCTTC.

The V gene is TRBV7-2, the J gene TRBJ2-7, with D perhaps TRBD2 (5 bases). The CDR3 sequence is 14 residues long. V dropped 8 bases and J dropped 6 bases, with 20 bases sitting between them. Germline values: CDR1 SGHTA, CDR2 FQGNSA. The DNA of the CDR3 is TGTGCCAGCTCCGGGTGGCTAGAGGGTTTCGAGCAGTACTTC. It translates to CASSGWLEGFEQYF.

The chain has TRBV5-8 and TRBJ2-1, with D possibly TRBD2 on 6 matching bases. V lost 7 bases and J lost 0, with 11 bases in between. The CDR3 consists of 14 residues. Germline values: CDR1 SGHTS, CDR2 YDEGEE. In DNA, the CDR3 is TGTGCCAGCGGGGACTTGAGCTCCTACAATGAGCAGTTCTTC. This encodes CASGDLSSYNEQFF. Looking up the rest from reference TRBV5-8 and TRBJ2-1 gives the full variable domain: EAGVTQSPTHLIKTRGQQATLRCSPISGHTSVYWYQQALGLGLQFLLWYDEGEERNRGNFPPRFSGRQFPNYSSELNVNALELEDSALYLCASGDLSSYNEQFFGPGTRLTVL.

This clonotype was found a few times. V gene TRBV7-2 combines with J gene TRBJ2-1; weak D call: TRBD2 (6 bases). Germline V CDR1 and CDR2: SGHTA, FQGNSA. Trimming shortened V by 1 base and J by 6 bases, and 13 bases separated the two germline ends. CDR3 length: 15 amino acids. The CDR3 is CASSLEPGARNEQFF. The CDR3 DNA reads as TGTGCCAGCAGCTTAGAGCCGGGAGCCCGCAATGAGCAGTTCTTC.

This clonotype came up many times. The chain links TRBV29-1 to TRBJ2-3, with unresolved D. Germline-derived CDR1 and CDR2 are SQVTM and ANQGSEA. This CDR3 comprises 15 residues. The V and J ends lost 5 bases and 7 bases respectively, with 22 bases between them. CDR3 sequence (DNA): TGCAGCGTTAACGACCCCCTGGGAACGAGGAATACGCAGTATTTT. This sequence encodes CSVNDPLGTRNTQYF.

In its sample, this clonotype was seen many times. The rearrangement links TRBV11-2 to TRBJ2-1; 10 bases fit TRBD2. The trim removed 5 bases at V and 6 bases at J, leaving 7 bases unmatched. CDR3 length: 15 amino acids. Germline V gives CDR1 SGHAT, CDR2 FQNNGV. The CDR3: CASSILAGNPNEQFF. CDR3 coding DNA: TGTGCCAGCAGCATACTAGCGGGAAATCCCAATGAGCAGTTCTTC.

This clonotype was seen only a few times. J is TRBJ1-3 and V is TRBV9; D uncertain. V lost 1 base and J 3 bases, leaving 8 bases between the germline ends. The CDR3 runs to 14 residues. Germline V gene data show CDR1 as SGDLS and CDR2 as YYNGEE. CDR3 bases: TGTGCCAGCAGCGTATCCCCAGGTGGAAACACCATATATTTT. It yields the protein CASSVSPGGNTIYF.

This clonotype appeared a few times. The chain is built from TRBV6-2 or TRBV6-3 and TRBJ2-3; 8 positions match TRBD2. CDR3 length equals 15 residues. Trimming cost V 5 bases and J 4 bases; bases outside gene matches: 8. Germline V gene lookup returns CDR1 MNHEY and CDR2 SVGEGT. CDR3 coding DNA: TGTGCCAGCAGTCACATAGCGGGAATTGCAGATACGCAGTATTTT. Protein product: CASSHIAGIADTQYF.